A selection of T cell receptor beta chains follows, all from one sample in a study of T-cell memory formation after mild COVID-19. Each CDR3 protein gets one entry after TCRdb re-called the 5' RACE reads with MiXCR. The sample shows roughly 200,000 distinct CDR3 sequences, 15% to 20% of them seen only once. The material sequenced was PBMCs or a T cell subset sorted from them (not recorded which). These TCRs come from an adult woman who had mild COVID-19 (a few samples of this study predate the infection). Cell type and time point are not known. Each CDR3 is given with its conserved first and last residue. D genes are given only for firm matches. Rows may omit the clone size; those that give it use once, few, many or a size class.

d_gene	v_gene	j_gene	abundance	CDR3nt	CDR3aa
.	TRBV12-3/TRBV12-4	TRBJ1-2	.	TGTGCCAGCATCCTCATAGGGGGAAGCCACGGCTACACCTTC	CASILIGGSHGYTF
.	TRBV20-1	TRBJ1-2	few	TGCAGTGCTAGCCCCGGCTATGGCTACACCTTC	CSASPGYGYTF
.	TRBV24-1	TRBJ1-5	.	TGTGCCACCAGTGAGGGGGGCCTCAATCAGCCCCAGCATTTT	CATSEGGLNQPQHF
.	TRBV19	TRBJ1-1	.	TGTGCCAGTACCGTACAATTGACAGGAAGTTGGACTGAAGCTTTCTTT	CASTVQLTGSWTEAFF
TRBD1	TRBV24-1	TRBJ2-3	.	TGTGCCACCAGTGACCAGAACCGGGACAGGGCTCCAGATACGCAGTATTTT	CATSDQNRDRAPDTQYF
TRBD2	TRBV7-2	TRBJ2-3	few	TGTGCCAGCAGCCCCCGACTAGCGAGGGCAGATACGCAGTATTTT	CASSPRLARADTQYF
.	TRBV7-2	TRBJ1-5	few	TGTGCCAGCAGCTTAGTCGCAAGGCAGCCCCAGCATTTT	CASSLVARQPQHF
TRBD1	TRBV4-1	TRBJ1-2	few	TGCGCCAGCAGCCAAGATTCCGGGACAGGGGCCTATGGCTACACCTTC	CASSQDSGTGAYGYTF
TRBD1	TRBV30	TRBJ1-4	.	TGTGCCTGGAGGAAGGGACAGGGGAATGAAAAACTGTTTTTT	CAWRKGQGNEKLFF
.	TRBV7-9	TRBJ2-7	few	TGTGCCAGCAGCAAGGAGGGACTGACCTACGAGCAGTACTTC	CASSKEGLTYEQYF
.	TRBV3-1	TRBJ2-4	.	TGTGCCAGCAGCCCTCTTCTGAGGGGGTTAGCCAAAAACATTCAGTACTTC	CASSPLLRGLAKNIQYF